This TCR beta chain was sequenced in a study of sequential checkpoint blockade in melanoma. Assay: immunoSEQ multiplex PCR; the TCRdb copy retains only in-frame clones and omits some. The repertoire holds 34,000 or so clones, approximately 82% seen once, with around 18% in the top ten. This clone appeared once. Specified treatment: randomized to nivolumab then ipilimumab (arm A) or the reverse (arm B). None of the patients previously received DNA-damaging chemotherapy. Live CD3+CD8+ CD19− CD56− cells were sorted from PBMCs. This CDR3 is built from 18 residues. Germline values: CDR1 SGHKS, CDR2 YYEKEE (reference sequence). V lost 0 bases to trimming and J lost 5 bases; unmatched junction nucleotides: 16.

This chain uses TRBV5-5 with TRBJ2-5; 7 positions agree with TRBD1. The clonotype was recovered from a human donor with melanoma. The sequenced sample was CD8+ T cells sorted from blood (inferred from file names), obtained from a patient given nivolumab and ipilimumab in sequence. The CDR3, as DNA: TGTGCCAGCAGCTTGGAGCTCGGCTGGGCCAGGGGGTACGAGACCCAGTACTTC. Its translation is CASSLELGWARGYETQYF.